This entry describes one T cell receptor (beta chain). The clone's antigen remains unknown. The record has no base qualities; no much larger clone is one base away. Participants in the prospective study were aged roughly 18 to 100 years, lived in approximately 26 United States geographic areas, and enrolled through a virtual design. In the prospective study, cohorts were assigned on the basis of participant-reported clinical history obtained from a screening survey and a study questionnaire. For ImmuneRACE Cohort 3, a participant was defined as recovered based on two consecutive negative NP/OP PCR tests, clearance by a healthcare professional, or resolution of symptoms. In the prospective study, mobile phlebotomists collected whole blood, serum and a nasopharyngeal or oropharyngeal swab from each participant. Over an approximately 2-month period, participants in the prospective study had the option of providing additional blood draws and questionnaires. Prospective study blood samples were shipped either frozen or at room temperature before DNA extraction.

CDR1 and CDR2, looked up from the germline V gene (reference sequence), are LGHDT and YNNKEL. The CDR3 sequence holds 16 residues, the cysteine and phenylalanine included. Just the 48-base CDR3 DNA is kept, in frame starting at base 1. V is shortened by 4 bases, J by 0 bases, and the region joining them spans 13 bases. TCRbeta CDR3 regions were amplified from genomic DNA by means of the immunoSEQ Assay, a bias-controlled multiplex PCR. Processing in the source paper ran as follows. The number of nucleated cells in each sample was estimated by amplification of reference gene primers within the assay. To quantify the absolute abundance of each unique TCRbeta CDR3 rearrangement, sequence reads were collapsed and filtered. For each sample, productive Simpson clonality was calculated by taking the square root of Simpson's diversity index across productive rearrangements. Drawn from immuneACCESS, this table holds only the in-frame rearrangements with V and J called that TCRdb kept. Clones are partly lost; checked studies trace under half to an unresolved V gene and leave the rest unexplained. V, J and clone size are taken as reported in that table, and D and trimming were inferred from the DNA itself. The table for this sample lists 260,000 or so clones; around 85% of them were counted only once. 2% to 3% of the sample lies in the top ten.

The data originate from a study of blood T cell repertoires in COVID-19 (dated by TCRdb to the early 2020s). About the investigation overall: The collaborator samples originated in the United States, Italy and Spain and spanned the acute and convalescent phases of COVID-19. A de-identified subject ID, COVID-19 status, age in years and sex were almost always included in the sample metadata. The dataset comprised deeply sampled blood TCRbeta repertoires from subjects exposed to, actively infected with, or recovered from COVID-19. The material from the prospective study consisted of cDNA or gDNA derived from T cells, B-cell-depleted T cells, or PBMCs. Where available, HLA class I and class II types were obtained from metadata supplied by the sample provider rather than from assay-based typing. The samples were drawn from two sources: the first 160 participants of the ongoing ImmuneRACE study, and 1,200 or so subjects contributed by 6 global collaborators. A freely available public database, intended as a resource for researchers studying the immune response to SARS-CoV-2, is where the repertoires were released.

Broad study findings and their caveats: Clinical and demographic metadata were provided uncurated, with the amount varying by source and participant.

This clonotype was sampled from a woman aged 50 to 60 who had recovered from COVID-19. Sequenced: PBMCs or T cells enriched from blood (not recorded which). This sequence uses TRBV3-1 (or the pseudogene TRBV3-2) and TRBJ1-3, with no confident D gene call. The CDR3 is CASSPQRSSSGNTIYF. The sequenced DNA is TGTGCCAGCAGCCCCCAGAGGAGTAGCTCTGGAAACACCATATATTTT.